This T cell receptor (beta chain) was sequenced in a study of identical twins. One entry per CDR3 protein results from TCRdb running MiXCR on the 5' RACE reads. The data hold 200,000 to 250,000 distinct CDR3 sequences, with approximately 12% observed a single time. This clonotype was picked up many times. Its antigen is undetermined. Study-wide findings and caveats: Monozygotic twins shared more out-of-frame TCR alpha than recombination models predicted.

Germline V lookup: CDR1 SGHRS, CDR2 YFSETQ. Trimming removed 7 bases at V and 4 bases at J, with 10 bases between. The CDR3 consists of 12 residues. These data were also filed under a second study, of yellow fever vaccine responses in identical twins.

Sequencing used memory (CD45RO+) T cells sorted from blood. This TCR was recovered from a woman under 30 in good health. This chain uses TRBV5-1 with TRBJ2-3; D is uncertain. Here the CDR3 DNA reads TGCGCCAGCGGGAACGCCCCAGATACGCAGTATTTT. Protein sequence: CASGNAPDTQYF.